This T cell receptor (beta chain) was captured by sequencing in a study of blood T cell repertoires in COVID-19. Across the study: Some COVID-19 samples were acute and others convalescent; all came from the United States, Italy and Spain.

Germline V lookup: CDR1 KGHSH, CDR2 LQKENI. CDR3 length: 16 amino acids. V trimming: 0 bases; J trimming: 8 bases; junction bases outside the gene matches: 7. Original processing methods: Estimates of nucleated cell counts were drawn from the amplification of reference gene primers. Repertoires were generated with immunoSEQ multiplex PCR, while TCRdb's copy carries only in-frame clones and drops some. V, J and clone size are taken as reported in that table, and D and trimming were inferred from the DNA itself. The sample lists under 85,000 clones, about 86% seen once, with approximately 16% in the top ten.

The clonotype comes from a man aged 40-50 years with COVID-19, enrolled during active disease. Sequencing was carried out using peripheral blood. J is TRBJ2-1 and V is TRBV18; 10 bases agree with TRBD2. The CDR3 region has the DNA TGTGCCAGCTCACCACCAGTGAGCGGGGGGGCCCATGAGCAGTTCTTC. It encodes CASSPPVSGGAHEQFF.